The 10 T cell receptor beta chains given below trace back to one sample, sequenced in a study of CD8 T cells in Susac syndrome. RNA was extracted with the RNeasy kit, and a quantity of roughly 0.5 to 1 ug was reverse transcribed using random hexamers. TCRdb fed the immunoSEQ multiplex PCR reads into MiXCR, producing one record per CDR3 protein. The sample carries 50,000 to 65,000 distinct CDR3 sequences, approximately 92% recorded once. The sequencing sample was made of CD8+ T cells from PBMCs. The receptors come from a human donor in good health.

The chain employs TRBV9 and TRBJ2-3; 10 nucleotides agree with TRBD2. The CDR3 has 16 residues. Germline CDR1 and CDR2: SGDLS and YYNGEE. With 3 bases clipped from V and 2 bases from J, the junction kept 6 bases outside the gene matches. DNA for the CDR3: TGTGCCAGCAGCGCCGGACTAGCGGAAAACACAGATACGCAGTATTTT. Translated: CASSAGLAENTDTQYF.

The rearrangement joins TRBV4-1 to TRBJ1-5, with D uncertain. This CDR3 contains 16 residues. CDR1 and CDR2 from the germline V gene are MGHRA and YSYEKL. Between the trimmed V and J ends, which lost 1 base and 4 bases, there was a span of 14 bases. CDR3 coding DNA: TGCGCCAGCAGCCAAGTTGCGGCAATTATTAATCAGCCCCAGCATTTT. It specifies CASSQVAAIINQPQHF.

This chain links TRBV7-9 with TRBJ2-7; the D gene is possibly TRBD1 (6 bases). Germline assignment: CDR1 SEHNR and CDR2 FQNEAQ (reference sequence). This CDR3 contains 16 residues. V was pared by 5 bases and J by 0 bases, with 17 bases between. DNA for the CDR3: TGTGCCAGCAGCACCCTATTCCGGGACAACTCCTACGAGCAGTACTTC. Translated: CASSTLFRDNSYEQYF.

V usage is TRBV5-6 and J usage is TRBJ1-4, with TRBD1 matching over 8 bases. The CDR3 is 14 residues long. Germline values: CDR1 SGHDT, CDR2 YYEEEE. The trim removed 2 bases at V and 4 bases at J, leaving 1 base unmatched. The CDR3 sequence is CASSFDRGNEKLFF. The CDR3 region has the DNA TGTGCCAGCAGCTTCGACAGGGGTAATGAAAAACTGTTTTTT.

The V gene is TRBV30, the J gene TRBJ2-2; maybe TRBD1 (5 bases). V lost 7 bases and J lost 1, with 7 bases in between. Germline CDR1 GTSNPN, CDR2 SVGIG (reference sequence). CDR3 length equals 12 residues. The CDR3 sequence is CASGRNTGELFF. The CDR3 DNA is TGTGCCTCAGGGCGGAACACCGGGGAGCTGTTTTTT.

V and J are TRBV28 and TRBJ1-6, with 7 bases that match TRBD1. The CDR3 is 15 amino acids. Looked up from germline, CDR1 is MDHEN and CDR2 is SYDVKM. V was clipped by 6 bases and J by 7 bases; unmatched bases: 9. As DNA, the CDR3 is TGTGCCAGCAGCCAACGGACAGGCCAAAATTCACCCCTCCACTTT. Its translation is CASSQRTGQNSPLHF. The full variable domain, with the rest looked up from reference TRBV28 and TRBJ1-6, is DVKVTQSSRYLVKRTGEKVFLECVQDMDHENMFWYRQDPGLGLRLIYFSYDVKMKEKGDIPEGYSVSREKKERFSLILESASTNQTSMYLCASSQRTGQNSPLHFGNGTRLTVT.

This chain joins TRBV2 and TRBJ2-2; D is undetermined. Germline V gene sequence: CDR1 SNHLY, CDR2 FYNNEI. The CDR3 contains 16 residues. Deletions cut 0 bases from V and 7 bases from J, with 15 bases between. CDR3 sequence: CASSEATAILDGELFF. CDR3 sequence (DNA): TGTGCCAGCAGTGAAGCAACAGCAATTCTAGACGGGGAGCTGTTTTTT.

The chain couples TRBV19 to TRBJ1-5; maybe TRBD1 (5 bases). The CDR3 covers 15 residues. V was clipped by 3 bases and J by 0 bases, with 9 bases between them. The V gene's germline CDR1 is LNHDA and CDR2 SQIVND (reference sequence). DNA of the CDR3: TGTGCCAGTAGTATCTCAGGGAATAGCAATCAGCCCCAGCATTTT. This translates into CASSISGNSNQPQHF.

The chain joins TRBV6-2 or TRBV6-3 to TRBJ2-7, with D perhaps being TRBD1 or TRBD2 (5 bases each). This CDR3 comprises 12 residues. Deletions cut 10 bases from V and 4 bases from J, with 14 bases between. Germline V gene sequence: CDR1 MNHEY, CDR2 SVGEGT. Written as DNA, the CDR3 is TGTGCCACCCGGGACCTCGGTTACGAGCAGTACTTC. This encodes CATRDLGYEQYF.

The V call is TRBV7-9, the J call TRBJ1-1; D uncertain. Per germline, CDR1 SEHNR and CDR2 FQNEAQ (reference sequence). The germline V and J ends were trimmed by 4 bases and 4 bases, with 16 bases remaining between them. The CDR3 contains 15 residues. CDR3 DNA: TGTGCCAGCAGCTACGGACGGGGAGGGAGCACTGAAGCTTTCTTT. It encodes CASSYGRGGSTEAFF.